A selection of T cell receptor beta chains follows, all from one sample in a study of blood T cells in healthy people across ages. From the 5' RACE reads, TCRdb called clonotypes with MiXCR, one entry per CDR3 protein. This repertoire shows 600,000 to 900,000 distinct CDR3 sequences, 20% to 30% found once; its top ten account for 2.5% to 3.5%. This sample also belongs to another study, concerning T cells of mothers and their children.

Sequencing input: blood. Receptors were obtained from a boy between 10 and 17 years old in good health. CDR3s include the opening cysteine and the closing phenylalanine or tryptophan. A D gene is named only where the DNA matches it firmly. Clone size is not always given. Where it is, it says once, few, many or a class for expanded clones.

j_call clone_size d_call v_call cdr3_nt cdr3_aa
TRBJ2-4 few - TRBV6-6 TGTGCCACACAGGGCTTTCGAAACATTCAGTACTTC CATQGFRNIQYF
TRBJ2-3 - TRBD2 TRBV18 TGTGCCAGCTCACCTTGGAGCTCGGGGACTAGCACTCAAGATACGCAGTATTTT CASSPWSSGTSTQDTQYF
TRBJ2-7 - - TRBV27 TGTGCCAGCAGCCGATGGGCTTCCTACGAGCAGTACTTC CASSRWASYEQYF
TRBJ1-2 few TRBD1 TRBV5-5 TGTGCCAGCAGCTTGGACCCCGGGACAGGGGGTGTTTCTAGTGGCTACACCTTC CASSLDPGTGGVSSGYTF
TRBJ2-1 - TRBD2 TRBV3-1 TGTGCCAGCAGCCGGAGCGGGGAGGGCGAACACTTCTTC CASSRSGEGEHFF
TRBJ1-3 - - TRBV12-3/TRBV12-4 TGTGCCAGCAGTCCCCACGGAAACACCATATATTTT CASSPHGNTIYF
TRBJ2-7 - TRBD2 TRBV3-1 TGTGCCAGCAGCCAAGATACTAGCGGGACGACCTACGAGCAGTACTTC CASSQDTSGTTYEQYF
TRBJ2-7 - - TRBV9 TGTGCCAGCAGCGTCCTGGGCAGGGGTAACGAGCAGTACTTC CASSVLGRGNEQYF
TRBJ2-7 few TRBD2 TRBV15 TGTGCCACCAGCAGAGATGTCGGGACTAGCGGGGCTTACGAGCAGTACTTC CATSRDVGTSGAYEQYF
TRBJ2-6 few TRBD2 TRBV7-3 TGTGCCAGCAGCTCCACTAGCGGGGGGGCTTCTGGGGCCAACGTCCTGACTTTC CASSSTSGGASGANVLTF
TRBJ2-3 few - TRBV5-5 TGTGCCAGCAACCTGGCAGGGCCCTCGGATACGCAGTATTTT CASNLAGPSDTQYF
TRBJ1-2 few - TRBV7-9 TGTGCCAGCAGCTTAGAGGGACGACAAACGAACTATGGCTACACCTTC CASSLEGRQTNYGYTF
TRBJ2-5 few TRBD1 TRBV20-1 TGCAGTGTTAGCAAACAGGGGATCAGGGAGACCCAGTACTTC CSVSKQGIRETQYF
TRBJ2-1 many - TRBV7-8 TGTGCCAGCAGCCCCGAGAGTGAGCAGTTCTTC CASSPESEQFF
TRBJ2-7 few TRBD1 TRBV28 TGTGCCAGCAGTTCCTTAGGGGACAGCTCCTACGAGCAGTACTTC CASSSLGDSSYEQYF
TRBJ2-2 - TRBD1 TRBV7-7 TGTGCCAGCAGCCCCGACAGGGGGCCTGGCGGGGAGCTGTTTTTT CASSPDRGPGGELFF
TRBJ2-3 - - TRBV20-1 TGCAGTGCTAGAGATTCAGGCAGGGGTACAGATACGCAGTATTTT CSARDSGRGTDTQYF
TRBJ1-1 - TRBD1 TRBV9 TGTGCCAGCAGCGTAGGACAGGGGCCAGGGAACACTGAAGCTTTCTTT CASSVGQGPGNTEAFF
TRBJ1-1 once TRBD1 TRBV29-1 TGCAGCGTCCAGGGGGGTAGGAACACTGAAGCTTTCTTT CSVQGGRNTEAFF
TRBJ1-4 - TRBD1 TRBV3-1 TGTGCCAGCAGTCCGGGGGACAGGGACGAAAAACTGTTTTTT CASSPGDRDEKLFF
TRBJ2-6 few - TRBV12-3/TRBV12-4 TGTGCCAGCAGTTTATATGCGAACGTCCTGACTTTC CASSLYANVLTF
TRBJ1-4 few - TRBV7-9 TGTGCCAGCAGCCAGCGGGGGCGCGCAACTAATGAAAAACTGTTTTTT CASSQRGRATNEKLFF
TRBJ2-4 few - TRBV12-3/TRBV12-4 TGTGCCAGCAGTTTATTCGGGGAAAACATTCAGTACTTC CASSLFGENIQYF
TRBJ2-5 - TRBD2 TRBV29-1 TGCAGCGTACGAACCGGGACTAGCGGACAACCTCAAGAGACCCAGTACTTC CSVRTGTSGQPQETQYF
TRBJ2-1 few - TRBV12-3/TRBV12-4 TGTGCCAGCAGTTTGGGGGCCGGGGATGAGCAGTTCTTC CASSLGAGDEQFF
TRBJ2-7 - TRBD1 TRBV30 TGTGCCTGGGACAGGGTAGGGCCCTACGAGCAGTACTTC CAWDRVGPYEQYF
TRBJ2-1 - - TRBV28 TGTGCCAGCGGGACCTACTCAAGCTCCTACAATGAGCAGTTCTTC CASGTYSSSYNEQFF
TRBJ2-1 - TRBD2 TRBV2 TGTGCCAGCAGTCGCCTAGCGGGGGGGAACGACGAGCAGTTCTTC CASSRLAGGNDEQFF
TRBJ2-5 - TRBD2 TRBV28 TGTGCCGGCAGTTGGTCTAGCGGGCAAGAGACCCAGTACTTC CAGSWSSGQETQYF
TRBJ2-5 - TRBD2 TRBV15 TGTGCCACCAGCGGGGGACTAGCGGGGAAAGAGACCCAGTACTTC CATSGGLAGKETQYF
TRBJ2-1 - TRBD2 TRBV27 TGTGCCAGCAGTTCCGAATCTAGCGGGAGGGGGGACAATGAGCAGTTCTTC CASSSESSGRGDNEQFF
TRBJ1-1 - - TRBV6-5 TGTGCCAGCAGTTACAGCGCCTCCACTGAAGCTTTCTTT CASSYSASTEAFF
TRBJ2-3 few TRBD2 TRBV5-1 TGCGCCAGCAGCTTGGCATTTGGGACTAGCGGGGATACGCAGTATTTT CASSLAFGTSGDTQYF
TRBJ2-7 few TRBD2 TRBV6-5 TGTGCCAGCAGTTACTCAGGGCCTAGCGGAGCCTACGAGCAGTACTTC CASSYSGPSGAYEQYF
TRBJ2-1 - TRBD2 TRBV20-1 TGCAGTGCTATAGCTAGCGGGGGGGTCGATGAGCAGTTCTTC CSAIASGGVDEQFF
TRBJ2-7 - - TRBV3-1 TGTGCCAGCAGTGGGGGGCTCTACGAGCAGTACTTC CASSGGLYEQYF
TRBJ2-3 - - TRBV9 TGTGCCAGCAGCGTAGCGGGGACTTCTAGCACAGATACGCAGTATTTT CASSVAGTSSTDTQYF
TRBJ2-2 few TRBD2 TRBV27 TGTGCCAGCAGGACTAGCGGGGGGGCGATCGGGGAGCTGTTTTTT CASRTSGGAIGELFF
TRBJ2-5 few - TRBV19 TGTGCCAGTAGTATATTCGGGGGCTTCCAAGAGACCCAGTACTTC CASSIFGGFQETQYF
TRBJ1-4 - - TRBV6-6 TGTGCCAGCAGTTACTCGAAGGGAAGGGGTGAAAAACTGTTTTTT CASSYSKGRGEKLFF
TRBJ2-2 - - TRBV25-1 TGTGCCAGCAGTGATGCAGGGGCGCGTACCGGGGAGCTGTTTTTT CASSDAGARTGELFF
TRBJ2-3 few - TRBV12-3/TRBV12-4 TGTGCCAGCAGCAACCGGGGAGGCACAGATACGCAGTATTTT CASSNRGGTDTQYF
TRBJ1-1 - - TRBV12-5 TGTGCTAGTGGTTTGCTCCTGAAGGGCATGAACACTGAAGCTTTCTTT CASGLLLKGMNTEAFF
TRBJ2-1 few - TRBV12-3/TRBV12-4 TGTGCCAGCAGTTTCTCCCAGGGTAGCGCCTACAATGAGCAGTTCTTC CASSFSQGSAYNEQFF
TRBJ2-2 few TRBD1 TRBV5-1 TGCGCCAGCAGCTTTGGGGACAGCACGAACACCGGGGAGCTGTTTTTT CASSFGDSTNTGELFF
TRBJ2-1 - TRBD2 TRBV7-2 TGTGCCAGCAGCTTCGGACTAGCGGGGGGCCCTACCAATGAGCAGTTCTTC CASSFGLAGGPTNEQFF
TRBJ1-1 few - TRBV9 TGTGCCAGCAGCGTAGGTGGGGGCGATTTCCAAATGAACACTGAAGCTTTCTTT CASSVGGGDFQMNTEAFF
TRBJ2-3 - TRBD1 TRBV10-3 TGTGCCATCACCAGGGACAGGGTAGCAGATACGCAGTATTTT CAITRDRVADTQYF
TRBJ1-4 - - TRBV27 TGTGCCAGCAGACCAGACAGGACGCCCTCACCAGGAGAAAAACTGTTTTTT CASRPDRTPSPGEKLFF
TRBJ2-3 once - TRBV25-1 TGTGCCAGCAGTTTTGCCAGACCTAGCACAGATACGCAGTATTTT CASSFARPSTDTQYF
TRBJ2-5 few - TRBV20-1 TGCAGTGCTAGAGATAGGTCGGGGGCCGGGCAATGGGAGACCCAGTACTTC CSARDRSGAGQWETQYF
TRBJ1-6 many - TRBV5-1 TGCGCCAGCAGCTTGGATAGGGGACCCCTCCACTTT CASSLDRGPLHF
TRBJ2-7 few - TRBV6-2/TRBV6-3 TGTGCCAGCGGGTTGTGGAGCGAGCAGTACTTC CASGLWSEQYF
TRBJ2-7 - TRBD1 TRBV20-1 TGCAGTGCAAGGTACCGGGACAGCTTCTCCTACGAGCAGTACTTC CSARYRDSFSYEQYF
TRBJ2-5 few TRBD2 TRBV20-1 TGCAGTGCTAGTTCGATAGCGGGGGATTTGGTGGAGACCCAGTACTTC CSASSIAGDLVETQYF
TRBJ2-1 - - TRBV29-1 TGCAGCGATTCCGGCGGAGGGGAAGTTGAGCAGTTCTTC CSDSGGGEVEQFF
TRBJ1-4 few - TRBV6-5 TGTGCCAGCAGTTACGGGGCAGGGGATGAAAAACTGTTTTTT CASSYGAGDEKLFF
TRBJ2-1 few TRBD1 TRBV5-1 TGCGCCAGCAGCCCTGGACAGGGCGCCCTTGTGGATGAGCAGTTCTTC CASSPGQGALVDEQFF
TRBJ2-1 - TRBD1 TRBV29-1 TGCAGTGTTGGACAGGGACATGAGCAGTTCTTC CSVGQGHEQFF
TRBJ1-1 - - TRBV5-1 TGCGCCAGCCGCAGAGTGGTGAACACTGAAGCTTTCTTT CASRRVVNTEAFF